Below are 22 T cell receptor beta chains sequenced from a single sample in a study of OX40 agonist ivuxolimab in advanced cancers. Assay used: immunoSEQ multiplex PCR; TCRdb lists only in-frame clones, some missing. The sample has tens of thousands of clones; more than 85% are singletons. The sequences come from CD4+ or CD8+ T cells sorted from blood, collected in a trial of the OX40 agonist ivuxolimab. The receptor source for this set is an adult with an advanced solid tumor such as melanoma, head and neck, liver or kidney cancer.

CDR3 amino acids: CASSFSRIYGYTF. In DNA, the CDR3 is TGTGCCAGCAGTTTTTCCAGGATATATGGCTACACCTTC. The chain uses TRBV6-5 and TRBJ1-2; no firm D call. The CDR3 has 13 residues. V dropped 4 bases and J dropped 5 bases, with 11 bases sitting between them. Germline lookup yields CDR1 MNHEY and CDR2 SVGAGI.

The DNA for the CDR3 is TGTGCCAGCACCTTGAGCTCCTATAATTCACCCCTCCACTTT. This gives the protein CASTLSSYNSPLHF. V usage is TRBV27 and J usage is TRBJ1-6; no clear D. Trimming removed 7 bases from V and 0 bases from J, with 7 bases in between. Germline V gene data show CDR1 as MNHEY and CDR2 as SMNVEV (reference sequence). The CDR3 loop spans 14 amino acids.

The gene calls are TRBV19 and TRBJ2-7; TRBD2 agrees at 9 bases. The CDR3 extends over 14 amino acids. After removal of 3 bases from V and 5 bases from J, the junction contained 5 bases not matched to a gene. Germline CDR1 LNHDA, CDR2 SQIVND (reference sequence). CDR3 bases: TGTGCCAGTAGTATTTCGGCTAGCGGGGACGAGCAGTACTTC. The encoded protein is CASSISASGDEQYF.

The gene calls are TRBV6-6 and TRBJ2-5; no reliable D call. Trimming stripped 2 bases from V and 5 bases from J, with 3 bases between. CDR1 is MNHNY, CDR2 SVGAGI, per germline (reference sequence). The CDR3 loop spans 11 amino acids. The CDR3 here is CASSYEETQYF. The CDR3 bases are TGTGCCAGCAGTTACGAGGAGACCCAGTACTTC.

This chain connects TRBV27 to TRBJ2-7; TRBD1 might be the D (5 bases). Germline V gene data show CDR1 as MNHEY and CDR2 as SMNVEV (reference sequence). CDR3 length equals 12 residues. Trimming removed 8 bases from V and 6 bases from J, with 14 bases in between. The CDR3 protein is CASGVGAIEQYF. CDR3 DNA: TGTGCCAGCGGGGTTGGGGCTATCGAGCAGTACTTC.

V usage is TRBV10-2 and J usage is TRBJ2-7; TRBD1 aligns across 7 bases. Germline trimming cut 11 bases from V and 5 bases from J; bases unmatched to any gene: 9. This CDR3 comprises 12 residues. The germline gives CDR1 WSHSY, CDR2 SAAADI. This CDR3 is CAVKGQGDEQYF. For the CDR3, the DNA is TGCGCCGTCAAAGGGCAGGGGGACGAGCAGTACTTC.

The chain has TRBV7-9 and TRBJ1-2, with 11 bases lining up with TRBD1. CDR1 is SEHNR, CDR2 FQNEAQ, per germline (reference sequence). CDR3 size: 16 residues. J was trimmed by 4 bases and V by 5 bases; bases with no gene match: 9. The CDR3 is CASSLGTGGIGYGYTF. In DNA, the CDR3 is TGTGCCAGCAGCCTGGGGACAGGGGGGATCGGCTATGGCTACACCTTC.

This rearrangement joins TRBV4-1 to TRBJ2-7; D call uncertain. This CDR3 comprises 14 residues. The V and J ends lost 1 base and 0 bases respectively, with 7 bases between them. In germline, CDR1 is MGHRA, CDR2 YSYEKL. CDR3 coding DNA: TGCGCCAGCAGCCAAGTGCCTAGCTCCTACGAGCAGTACTTC. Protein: CASSQVPSSYEQYF.

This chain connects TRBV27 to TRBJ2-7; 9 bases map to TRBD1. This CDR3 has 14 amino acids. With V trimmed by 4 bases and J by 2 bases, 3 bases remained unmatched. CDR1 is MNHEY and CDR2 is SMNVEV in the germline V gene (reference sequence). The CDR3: CASSWTGAAYEQYF. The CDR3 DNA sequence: TGTGCCAGCAGTTGGACAGGGGCTGCCTACGAGCAGTACTTC.

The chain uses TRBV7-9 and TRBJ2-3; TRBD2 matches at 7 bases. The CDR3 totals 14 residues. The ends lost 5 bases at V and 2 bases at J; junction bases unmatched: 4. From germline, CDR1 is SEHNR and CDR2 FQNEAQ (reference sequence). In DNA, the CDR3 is TGTGCCAGCAGCCCCGGGGGGATCACAGATACGCAGTATTTT. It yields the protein CASSPGGITDTQYF.

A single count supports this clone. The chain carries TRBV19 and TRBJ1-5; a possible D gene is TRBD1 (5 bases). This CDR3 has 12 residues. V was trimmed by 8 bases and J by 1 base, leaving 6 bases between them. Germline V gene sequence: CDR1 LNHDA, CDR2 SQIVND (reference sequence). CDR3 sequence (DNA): TGTGCCAGTGGACAAAGCAATCAGCCCCAGCATTTT. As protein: CASGQSNQPQHF.

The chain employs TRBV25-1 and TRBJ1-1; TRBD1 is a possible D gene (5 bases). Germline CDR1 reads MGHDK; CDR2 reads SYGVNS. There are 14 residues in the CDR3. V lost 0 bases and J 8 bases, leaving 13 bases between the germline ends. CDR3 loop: CASSEYVWAGEAFF. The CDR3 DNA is TGTGCCAGCAGTGAATATGTGTGGGCAGGGGAAGCTTTCTTT.

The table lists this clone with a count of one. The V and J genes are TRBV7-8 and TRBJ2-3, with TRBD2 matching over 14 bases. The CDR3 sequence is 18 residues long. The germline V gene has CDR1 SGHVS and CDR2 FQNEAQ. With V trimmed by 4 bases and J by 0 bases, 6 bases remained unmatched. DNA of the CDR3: TGTGCCAGCAGCTCCTGGGGACTAGCGGGGGATAGCACAGATACGCAGTATTTT. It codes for CASSSWGLAGDSTDTQYF.

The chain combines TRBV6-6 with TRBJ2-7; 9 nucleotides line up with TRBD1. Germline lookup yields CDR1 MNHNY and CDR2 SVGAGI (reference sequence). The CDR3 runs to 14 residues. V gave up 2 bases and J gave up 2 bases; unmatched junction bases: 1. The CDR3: CASSYGTGTYEQYF. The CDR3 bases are TGTGCCAGCAGTTACGGGACAGGGACCTACGAGCAGTACTTC.

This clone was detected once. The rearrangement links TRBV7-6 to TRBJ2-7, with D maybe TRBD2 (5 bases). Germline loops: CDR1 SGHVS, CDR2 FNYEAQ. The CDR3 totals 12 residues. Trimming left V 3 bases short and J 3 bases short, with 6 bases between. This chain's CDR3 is CASSLGSYEQYF. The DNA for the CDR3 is TGTGCCAGCAGCTTGGGGAGCTACGAGCAGTACTTC. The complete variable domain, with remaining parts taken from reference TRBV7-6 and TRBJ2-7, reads GAGVSQSPRYKVTKRGQDVALRCDPISGHVSLYWYRQALGQGPEFLTYFNYEAQQDKSGLPNDRFSAERPEGSISTLTIQRTEQRDSAMYRCASSLGSYEQYFGPGTRLTVT.

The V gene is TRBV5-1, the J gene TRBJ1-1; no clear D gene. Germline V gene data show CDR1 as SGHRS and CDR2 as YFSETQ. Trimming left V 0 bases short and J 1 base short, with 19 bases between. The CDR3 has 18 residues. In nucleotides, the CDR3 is TGCGCCAGCAGCTTGGGGTGGTTGAAGGGTAGGGAGAACACTGAAGCTTTCTTT. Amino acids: CASSLGWLKGRENTEAFF.

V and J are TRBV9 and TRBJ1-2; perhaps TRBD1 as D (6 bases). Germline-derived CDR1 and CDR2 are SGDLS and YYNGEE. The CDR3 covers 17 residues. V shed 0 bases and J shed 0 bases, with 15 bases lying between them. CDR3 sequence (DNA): TGTGCCAGCAGCGTAGGCCCAGGGGCTCCAGCTAACTATGGCTACACCTTC. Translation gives CASSVGPGAPANYGYTF.

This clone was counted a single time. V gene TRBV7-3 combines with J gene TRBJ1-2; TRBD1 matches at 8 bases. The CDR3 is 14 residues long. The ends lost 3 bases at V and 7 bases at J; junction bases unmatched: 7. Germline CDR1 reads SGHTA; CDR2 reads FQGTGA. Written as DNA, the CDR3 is TGTGCCAGCAGCTTTACAGGGGGTGAGGGTGGCTACACCTTC. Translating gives CASSFTGGEGGYTF.

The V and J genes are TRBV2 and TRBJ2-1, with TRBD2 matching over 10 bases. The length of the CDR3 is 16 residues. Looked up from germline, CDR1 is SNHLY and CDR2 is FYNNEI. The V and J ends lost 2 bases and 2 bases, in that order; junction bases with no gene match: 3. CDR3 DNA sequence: TGTGCCAGCAGTGAAAGGCTAGCGGGGGCCTACAATGAGCAGTTCTTC. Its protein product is CASSERLAGAYNEQFF.

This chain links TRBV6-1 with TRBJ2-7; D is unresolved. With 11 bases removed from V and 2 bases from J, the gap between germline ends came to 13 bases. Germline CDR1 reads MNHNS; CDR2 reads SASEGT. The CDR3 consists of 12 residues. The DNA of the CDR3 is TGTGCCGGCGGCCTTCCCCCCTACGAGCAGTACTTC. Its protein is CAGGLPPYEQYF.

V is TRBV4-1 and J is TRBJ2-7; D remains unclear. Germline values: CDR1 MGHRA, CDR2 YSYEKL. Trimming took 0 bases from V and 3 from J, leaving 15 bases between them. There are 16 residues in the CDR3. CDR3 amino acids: CASSQEVSRHIYEQYF. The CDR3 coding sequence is TGCGCCAGCAGCCAAGAGGTGAGTCGGCATATCTACGAGCAGTACTTC.

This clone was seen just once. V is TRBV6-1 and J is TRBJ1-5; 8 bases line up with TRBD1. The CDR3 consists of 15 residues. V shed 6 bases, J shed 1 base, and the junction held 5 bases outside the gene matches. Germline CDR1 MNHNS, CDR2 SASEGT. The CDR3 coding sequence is TGTGCCAGCAGCGGACAGGGAGGAAGCAATCAGCCCCAGCATTTT. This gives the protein CASSGQGGSNQPQHF.